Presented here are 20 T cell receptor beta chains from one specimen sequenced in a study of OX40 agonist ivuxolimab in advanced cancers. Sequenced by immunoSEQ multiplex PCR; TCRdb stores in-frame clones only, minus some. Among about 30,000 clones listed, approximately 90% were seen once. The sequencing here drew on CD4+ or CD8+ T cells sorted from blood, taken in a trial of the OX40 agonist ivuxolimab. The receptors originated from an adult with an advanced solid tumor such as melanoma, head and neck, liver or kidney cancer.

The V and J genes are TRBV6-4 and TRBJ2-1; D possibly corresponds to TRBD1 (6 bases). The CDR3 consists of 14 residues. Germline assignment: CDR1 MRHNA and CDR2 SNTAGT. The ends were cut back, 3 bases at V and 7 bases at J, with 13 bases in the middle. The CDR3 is CASSERTEANEQFF. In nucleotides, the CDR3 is TGTGCCAGCAGTGAAAGGACAGAAGCGAATGAGCAGTTCTTC.

The CDR3 reads CASSQGPGTSVADTQYF. CDR3 nucleotides: TGCGCCAGCAGCCAAGGCCCGGGCACTAGCGTCGCAGATACGCAGTATTTT. The rearrangement links TRBV4-3 to TRBJ2-3; 7 positions match TRBD2. The CDR3 is made up of 17 amino acids. CDR1 is LGHNA and CDR2 is YSLEER in the germline V gene. Unmatched junction bases numbered 11, after V lost 1 base and J lost 4 bases.

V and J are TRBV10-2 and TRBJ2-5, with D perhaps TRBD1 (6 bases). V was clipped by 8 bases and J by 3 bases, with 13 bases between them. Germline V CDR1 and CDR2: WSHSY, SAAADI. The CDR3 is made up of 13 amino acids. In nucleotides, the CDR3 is TGCGCCAGCCTCCAGGGGCGCGAAGAGACCCAGTACTTC. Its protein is CASLQGREETQYF.

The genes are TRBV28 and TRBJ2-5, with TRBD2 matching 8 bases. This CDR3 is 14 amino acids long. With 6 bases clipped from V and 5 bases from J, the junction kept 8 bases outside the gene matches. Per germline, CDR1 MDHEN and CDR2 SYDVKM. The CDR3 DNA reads TGTGCCAGCAGCCCCGGGGGGGCGCGTGAGACCCAGTACTTC. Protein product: CASSPGGARETQYF.

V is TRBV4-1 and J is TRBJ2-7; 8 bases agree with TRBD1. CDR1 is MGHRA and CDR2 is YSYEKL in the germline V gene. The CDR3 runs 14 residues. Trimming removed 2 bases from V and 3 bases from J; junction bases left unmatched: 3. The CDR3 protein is CASSQLTGGYEQYF. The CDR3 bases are TGCGCCAGCAGCCAACTTACAGGGGGCTACGAGCAGTACTTC.

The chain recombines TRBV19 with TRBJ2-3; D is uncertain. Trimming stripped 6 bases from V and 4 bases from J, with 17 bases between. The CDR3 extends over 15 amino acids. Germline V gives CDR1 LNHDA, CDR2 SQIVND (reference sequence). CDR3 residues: CASSAPLHSSDTQYF. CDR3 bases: TGTGCCAGTAGCGCCCCACTCCATTCCTCAGATACGCAGTATTTT.

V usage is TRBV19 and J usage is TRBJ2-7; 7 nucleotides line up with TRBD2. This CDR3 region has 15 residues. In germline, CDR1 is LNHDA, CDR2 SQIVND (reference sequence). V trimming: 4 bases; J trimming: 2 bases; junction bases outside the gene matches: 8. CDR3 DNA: TGTGCCAGTAGTAACCAAGGACTAGGCACCTACGAGCAGTACTTC. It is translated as CASSNQGLGTYEQYF.

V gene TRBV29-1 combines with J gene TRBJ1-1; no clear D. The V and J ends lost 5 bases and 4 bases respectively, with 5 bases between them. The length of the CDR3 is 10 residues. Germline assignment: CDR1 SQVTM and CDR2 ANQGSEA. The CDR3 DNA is TGCAGCGTTCCAGGCACTGAAGCTTTCTTT. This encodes CSVPGTEAFF. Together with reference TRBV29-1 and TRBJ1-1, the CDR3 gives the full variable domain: SAVISQKPSRDICQRGTSLTIQCQVDSQVTMMFWYRQQPGQSLTLIATANQGSEATYESGFVIDKFPISRPNLTFSTLTVSNMSPEDSSIYLCSVPGTEAFFGQGTRLTVV.

Here the CDR3 DNA reads TGTGCCAGCAGTGCCGGGACACACGCTGAGCAGTACTTC. Translating gives CASSAGTHAEQYF. The chain joins TRBV6-5 to TRBJ2-7; possible D gene TRBD1, 6 bases. Between the trimmed V and J ends, which lost 5 bases and 7 bases, there was a span of 15 bases. This CDR3 contains 13 residues. In germline, CDR1 is MNHEY, CDR2 SVGAGI.

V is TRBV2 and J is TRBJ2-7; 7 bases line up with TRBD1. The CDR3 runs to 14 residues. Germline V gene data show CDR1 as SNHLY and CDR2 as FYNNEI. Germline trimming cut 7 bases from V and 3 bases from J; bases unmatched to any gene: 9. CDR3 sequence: CASITVTGLYEQYF. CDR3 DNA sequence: TGTGCCAGCATAACCGTGACAGGGCTCTACGAGCAGTACTTC.

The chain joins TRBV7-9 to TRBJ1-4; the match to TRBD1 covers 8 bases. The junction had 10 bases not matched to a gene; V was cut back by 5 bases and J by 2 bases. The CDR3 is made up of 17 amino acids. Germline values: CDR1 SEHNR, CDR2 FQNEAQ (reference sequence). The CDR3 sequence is CASSPGTGGTTNEKLFF. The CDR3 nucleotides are TGTGCCAGCAGCCCCGGGACAGGAGGTACGACTAATGAAAAACTGTTTTTT.

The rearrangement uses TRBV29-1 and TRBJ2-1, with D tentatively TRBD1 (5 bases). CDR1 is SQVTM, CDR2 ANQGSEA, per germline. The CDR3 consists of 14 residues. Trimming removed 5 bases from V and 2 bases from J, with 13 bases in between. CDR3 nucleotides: TGCAGCGTTCCCAGGGAACTTCCCTACAATGAGCAGTTCTTC. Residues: CSVPRELPYNEQFF.

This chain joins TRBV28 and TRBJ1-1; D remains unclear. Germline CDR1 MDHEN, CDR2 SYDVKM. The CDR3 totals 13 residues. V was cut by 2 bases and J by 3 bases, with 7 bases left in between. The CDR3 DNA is TGTGCCAGCAGTTTAGCACGTTACACTGAAGCTTTCTTT. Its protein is CASSLARYTEAFF.

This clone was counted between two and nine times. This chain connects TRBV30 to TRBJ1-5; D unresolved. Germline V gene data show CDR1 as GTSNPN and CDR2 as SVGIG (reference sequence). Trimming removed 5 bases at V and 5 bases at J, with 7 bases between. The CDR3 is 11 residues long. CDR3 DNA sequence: TGTGCCTGGGGCCCGGATCAGCCCCAGCATTTT. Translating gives CAWGPDQPQHF. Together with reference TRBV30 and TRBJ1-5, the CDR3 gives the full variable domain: SQTIHQWPATLVQPVGSPLSLECTVEGTSNPNLYWYRQAAGRGLQLLFYSVGIGQISSEVPQNLSASRPQDRQFILSSKKLLLSDSGFYLCAWGPDQPQHFGDGTRLSIL.

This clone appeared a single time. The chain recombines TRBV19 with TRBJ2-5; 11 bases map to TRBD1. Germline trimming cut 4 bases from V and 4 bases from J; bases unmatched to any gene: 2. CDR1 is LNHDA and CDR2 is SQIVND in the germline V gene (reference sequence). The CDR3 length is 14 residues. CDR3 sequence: CASSTGTGGETQYF. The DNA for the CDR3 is TGTGCCAGTAGTACCGGGACAGGGGGAGAGACCCAGTACTTC.

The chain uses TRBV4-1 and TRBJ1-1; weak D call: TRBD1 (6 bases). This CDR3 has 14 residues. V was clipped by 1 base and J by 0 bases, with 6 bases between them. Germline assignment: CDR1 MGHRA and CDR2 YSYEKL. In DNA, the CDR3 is TGCGCCAGCAGCCAAGGGGACATGAACACTGAAGCTTTCTTT. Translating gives CASSQGDMNTEAFF.

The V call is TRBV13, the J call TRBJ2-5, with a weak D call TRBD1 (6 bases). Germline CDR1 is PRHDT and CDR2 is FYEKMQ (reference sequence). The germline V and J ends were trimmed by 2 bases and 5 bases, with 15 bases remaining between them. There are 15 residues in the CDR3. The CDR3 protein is CASSLRQGLRETQYF. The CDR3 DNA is TGTGCCAGCAGCTTACGCCAGGGGCTAAGGGAGACCCAGTACTTC.

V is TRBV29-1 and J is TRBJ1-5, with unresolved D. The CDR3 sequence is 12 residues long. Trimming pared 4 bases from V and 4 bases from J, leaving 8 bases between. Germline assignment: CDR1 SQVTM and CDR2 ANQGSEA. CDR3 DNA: TGCAGCGTTGTATCGGATAATCAGCCCCAGCATTTT. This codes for CSVVSDNQPQHF.

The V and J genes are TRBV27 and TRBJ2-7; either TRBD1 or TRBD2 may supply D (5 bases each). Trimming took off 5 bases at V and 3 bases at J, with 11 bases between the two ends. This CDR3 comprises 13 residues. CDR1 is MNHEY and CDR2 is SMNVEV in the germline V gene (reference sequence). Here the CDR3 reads CASSMGTNYEQYF. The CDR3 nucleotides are TGTGCCAGCAGTATGGGGACGAACTACGAGCAGTACTTC.

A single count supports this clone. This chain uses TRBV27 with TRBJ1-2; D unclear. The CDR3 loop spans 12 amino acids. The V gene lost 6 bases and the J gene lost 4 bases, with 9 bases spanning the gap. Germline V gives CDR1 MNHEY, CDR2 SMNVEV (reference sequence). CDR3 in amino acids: CASRTALYGYTF. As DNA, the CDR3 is TGTGCCAGCAGAACAGCTCTCTATGGCTACACCTTC.